The next 30 T cell receptor beta chains were all read from a single sample in a study of blood T cell repertoires in COVID-19. TCRdb keeps only in-frame clones here, not all; method: immunoSEQ multiplex PCR. The sample lists 44,000 or so clones, around 84% occurring once. Source material: peripheral blood. The receptor source for this set is a man aged 50 or older with active COVID-19.

The chain uses TRBV29-1 and TRBJ2-3; 7 bases are shared with TRBD1. Trimming took 0 bases from V and 7 from J; bases not matched to a gene: 13. The length of the CDR3 is 16 residues. Germline CDR1 SQVTM, CDR2 ANQGSEA. DNA for the CDR3: TGCAGCGTTGAAGAGGAAAACAGGGGTCAGGGGAATACGCAGTATTTT. Protein sequence: CSVEEENRGQGNTQYF.

The chain combines TRBV10-1 with TRBJ2-2; 9 nucleotides match TRBD2. Germline-derived CDR1 and CDR2 are WNHNN and SYGVQD (reference sequence). The CDR3 is made up of 17 amino acids. Trimming at V came to 5 bases and at J to 0 bases, leaving 7 bases not matched to a gene. For the CDR3, the DNA is TGCGCCAGCAGTCCTGGCGGGAGGGGCTCGAACACCGGGGAGCTGTTTTTT. Amino acids: CASSPGGRGSNTGELFF.

The V gene is TRBV5-1, the J gene TRBJ1-2; D is perhaps TRBD1 (5 bases). Germline V lookup: CDR1 SGHRS, CDR2 YFSETQ. The CDR3 loop spans 14 amino acids. Trimming left V 1 base short and J 4 bases short, with 11 bases between. The CDR3 bases are TGCGCCAGCAGCTTGCTAACGGGGGGCTATGGCTACACCTTC. It translates to CASSLLTGGYGYTF.

This clone has a handful of counts. The chain uses TRBV5-5 and TRBJ2-7; perhaps TRBD1 as D (5 bases). CDR3 length: 15 residues. In germline, CDR1 is SGHKS, CDR2 YYEKEE (reference sequence). Trimming cost V 6 bases and J 0 bases, with 16 bases left between them. The CDR3 is CASNSDTDNSYEQYF. The CDR3 nucleotides are TGTGCCAGCAACTCTGACACGGACAACTCCTACGAGCAGTACTTC.

This sequence joins TRBV4-1 and TRBJ1-3; D might be TRBD1 (6 bases). CDR1 and CDR2 (germline): MGHRA, YSYEKL. The CDR3 loop spans 15 amino acids. V dropped 9 bases and J dropped 4 bases, with 19 bases sitting between them. The chain's CDR3 is CASAPQGNAGNTIYF. The CDR3 coding sequence is TGCGCCAGTGCCCCTCAGGGGAACGCCGGAAACACCATATATTTT.

The rearrangement joins TRBV18 to TRBJ1-1, with TRBD1 as a possible D gene (6 bases). The germline V gene encodes CDR1 KGHSH and CDR2 LQKENI. The CDR3 is made up of 14 amino acids. With 3 bases removed from V and 3 bases from J, the gap between germline ends came to 11 bases. The CDR3 coding sequence is TGTGCCAGCTCACCCGATACAGGGTACACTGAAGCTTTCTTT. Protein: CASSPDTGYTEAFF.

The chain uses TRBV7-8 and TRBJ2-7, with TRBD1 matching over 8 bases. The CDR3 consists of 15 residues. The V gene end was trimmed by 3 bases and the J gene end by 4 bases; junction bases not matched to a gene: 8. CDR1 SGHVS and CDR2 FQNEAQ come from the germline V gene. The CDR3 loop is CASSFQQGDAYEQYF. CDR3 sequence (DNA): TGTGCCAGCAGCTTTCAACAGGGGGATGCGTACGAGCAGTACTTC.

CDR3 region: CASSHFQETQYF. The CDR3 nucleotides read TGTGCCAGCTCACACTTCCAAGAGACCCAGTACTTC. The chain couples TRBV18 to TRBJ2-5; D is unresolved. The germline V gene encodes CDR1 KGHSH and CDR2 LQKENI. The CDR3 has 12 residues. Between the trimmed V and J ends, which lost 4 bases and 1 base, there was a span of 4 bases.

CDR3 sequence: CASSQATTGYGNTIYF. DNA for the CDR3: TGTGCCAGCAGCCAGGCGACAACAGGGTATGGAAACACCATATATTTT. The chain employs TRBV14 and TRBJ1-3; a possible D gene is TRBD1 (6 bases). Germline assignment: CDR1 SGHDN and CDR2 FVKESK. V was pared by 3 bases and J by 3 bases, with 15 bases between. There are 16 residues in the CDR3.

The rearrangement joins TRBV12-3 or TRBV12-4 to TRBJ1-2, with TRBD1 matching 7 bases. The CDR3 has 12 amino acids. J lost 4 bases, V lost 6 bases, and 2 bases had no gene match. CDR3 amino acids: CASSGTAYGYTF. In DNA form, the CDR3 reads TGTGCCAGCAGCGGGACAGCCTATGGCTACACCTTC.

The genes are TRBV29-1 and TRBJ2-1; 8 bases match TRBD2. Germline loops: CDR1 SQVTM, CDR2 ANQGSEA. The CDR3 loop spans 15 amino acids. V trimming: 6 bases; J trimming: 0 bases; junction bases outside the gene matches: 7. This CDR3 reads CSVPAGASSYNEQFF. In DNA, the CDR3 is TGCAGCGTACCAGCGGGGGCGAGCTCCTACAATGAGCAGTTCTTC.

J is TRBJ2-5 and V is TRBV9; TRBD2 matches 8 bases. V shed 0 bases and J 2 bases; nucleotides not matched to a gene: 9. Germline assignment: CDR1 SGDLS and CDR2 YYNGEE. This CDR3 is built from 17 residues. CDR3 nucleotide sequence: TGTGCCAGCAGCGTAGCTACGGGGGGGCTAGCGCAAGAGACCCAGTACTTC. This translates into CASSVATGGLAQETQYF. Complete variable domain (other parts from reference TRBV9 and TRBJ2-5): DSGVTQTPKHLITATGQRVTLRCSPRSGDLSVYWYQQSLDQGLQFLIQYYNGEERAKGNILERFSAQQFPDLHSELNLSSLELGDSALYFCASSVATGGLAQETQYFGPGTRLLVL.

This clone was seen repeatedly, ten times or more. The gene calls are TRBV7-2 and TRBJ2-7; 16 bases fit TRBD2. CDR3 length: 19 amino acids. Germline assignment: CDR1 SGHTA and CDR2 FQGNSA. The J segment lost 7 bases and the V segment lost 5 bases, leaving 17 bases of the junction unmatched. The CDR3 reads CASSVTGLAGGPPPGEQYF. CDR3 sequence (DNA): TGTGCCAGCAGCGTCACGGGACTAGCGGGGGGGCCACCCCCGGGGGAGCAGTACTTC.

This clone was found a few times. The V call is TRBV6-2 or TRBV6-3, the J call TRBJ1-5, with D possibly matching TRBD1 (5 bases). CDR1 is MNHEY, CDR2 SVGEGT, per germline. This CDR3 has 16 amino acids. V lost 5 bases, J lost 3 bases, and 17 bases lay in between. Written as DNA, the CDR3 is TGTGCCAGCAGTCCATATGGGCAGGGATTCAATCAGCCCCAGCATTTT. It translates to CASSPYGQGFNQPQHF.

The V gene is TRBV18, the J gene TRBJ2-1; 15 bases map to TRBD2. Losses at the gene ends were 6 bases for V and 7 bases for J; bases not matched to a gene: 10. The CDR3 has 17 residues. CDR1 and CDR2 (germline): KGHSH, LQKENI. This chain's CDR3 is CASSWTSGGGRGNEQFF. DNA for the CDR3: TGTGCCAGCTCCTGGACTAGCGGGGGGGGCCGAGGAAATGAGCAGTTCTTC.

The chain uses TRBV28 and TRBJ1-2; 7 bases line up with TRBD1. The trim removed 8 bases at V and 6 bases at J, leaving 9 bases unmatched. The CDR3 has 13 residues. In germline, CDR1 is MDHEN, CDR2 SYDVKM. The CDR3 DNA follows: TGTGCCAGCGTCCCGGGACAGAGAGATGGCTACACCTTC. Translating gives CASVPGQRDGYTF.

The gene calls are TRBV5-1 and TRBJ1-2; TRBD1 agrees at 8 bases. The CDR3 has 14 amino acids. Germline assignment: CDR1 SGHRS and CDR2 YFSETQ. V trimming: 2 bases; J trimming: 5 bases; junction bases outside the gene matches: 5. The chain's CDR3 is CASSFGTGRYGYTF. The CDR3 coding sequence is TGCGCCAGCAGCTTCGGGACAGGAAGATATGGCTACACCTTC.

The V and J genes are TRBV27 and TRBJ1-1; the match to TRBD1 covers 10 bases. V lost 5 bases and J lost 5; bases outside the gene matches: 8. The germline V gene encodes CDR1 MNHEY and CDR2 SMNVEV (reference sequence). This CDR3 comprises 15 residues. The CDR3 protein is CASSLSGTGVTEAFF. The CDR3 region has the DNA TGTGCCAGCAGTCTTTCCGGGACAGGGGTAACTGAAGCTTTCTTT.

This chain links TRBV7-9 with TRBJ2-5; 8 bases match TRBD1. This CDR3 is 17 amino acids long. The J segment lost 5 bases and the V segment lost 1 base, leaving 12 bases of the junction unmatched. Germline lookup yields CDR1 SEHNR and CDR2 FQNEAQ (reference sequence). The CDR3 DNA reads TGTGCCAGCAGCTTAGGGGACCGTGCAGGGGGCATGGAGACCCAGTACTTC. Protein product: CASSLGDRAGGMETQYF.

This clone has only a few counts. The genes are TRBV7-9 and TRBJ2-7; D may be TRBD1 (5 bases). Per the germline V gene, CDR1 is SEHNR and CDR2 is FQNEAQ (reference sequence). V was clipped by 5 bases and J by 6 bases, with 20 bases between them. This CDR3 is 15 amino acids long. The chain's CDR3 is CASSARQKMGSEQYF. CDR3 DNA: TGTGCCAGCAGCGCAAGACAGAAAATGGGTTCCGAGCAGTACTTC.

This clone was seen a single time. This chain links TRBV6-5 with TRBJ2-7; the D gene is possibly TRBD1 (5 bases). Deletions cut 4 bases from V and 6 bases from J, with 16 bases between. The germline CDR1 and CDR2 sequences are MNHEY and SVGAGI. The CDR3 sequence is 14 residues long. CDR3 region: CASSWWGADAEQYF. Written as DNA, the CDR3 is TGTGCCAGCAGTTGGTGGGGCGCCGACGCCGAGCAGTACTTC.

This clone came up once. The chain recombines TRBV20-1 with TRBJ1-2; D gene unclear. V was clipped by 5 bases and J by 1 base, with 2 bases between them. The CDR3 length is 10 residues. Germline V lookup: CDR1 DFQATT, CDR2 SNEGSKA (reference sequence). In DNA, the CDR3 is TGCAGTGCTCATAACTATGGCTACACCTTC. This encodes CSAHNYGYTF.

This chain joins TRBV6-5 and TRBJ2-7; 7 positions match TRBD2. CDR3 length: 15 amino acids. CDR1 MNHEY and CDR2 SVGAGI come from the germline V gene. V gave up 2 bases and J gave up 3 bases; unmatched junction bases: 7. CDR3 nucleotide sequence: TGTGCCAGCAGTTACGCGCGGGGGTTCATCTACGAGCAGTACTTC. It translates to CASSYARGFIYEQYF.

The chain is built from TRBV28 and TRBJ1-5, with unresolved D. V was cut by 7 bases and J by 0 bases, with 13 bases left in between. CDR1 and CDR2 (germline): MDHEN, SYDVKM. The CDR3 contains 15 residues. CDR3 loop: CASNEAGSSNQPQHF. CDR3 in DNA: TGTGCCAGCAACGAGGCGGGGAGTAGCAATCAGCCCCAGCATTTT.

V is TRBV12-3 or TRBV12-4 and J is TRBJ2-5; 7 nucleotides agree with TRBD2. The CDR3 runs to 13 residues. Trimming cost V 10 bases and J 0 bases; bases outside gene matches: 5. The CDR3 sequence is CAIRREDQETQYF. DNA of the CDR3: TGTGCCATCAGACGGGAGGACCAAGAGACCCAGTACTTC.

The chain links TRBV5-1 to TRBJ2-1; D might be TRBD2 (6 bases). Trimming took 3 bases from V and 0 from J, leaving 13 bases between them. CDR3 length: 16 residues. The germline gives CDR1 SGHRS, CDR2 YFSETQ. The CDR3 DNA reads as TGCGCCAGCAGCTCGGGGGACTTCAACTCCTACAATGAGCAGTTCTTC. Encoded protein: CASSSGDFNSYNEQFF.

The rearrangement uses TRBV7-9 and TRBJ2-7, with D possibly being TRBD2 (5 bases). There are 15 residues in the CDR3. The V and J ends lost 5 bases and 3 bases respectively, with 17 bases between them. The V gene's germline CDR1 is SEHNR and CDR2 FQNEAQ (reference sequence). The CDR3 coding sequence is TGTGCCAGCAGCCGAGGGCCAAAACGGGACTACGAGCAGTACTTC. This sequence encodes CASSRGPKRDYEQYF.

The chain recombines TRBV28 with TRBJ2-7, with D possibly TRBD1 on 5 matching bases. Germline CDR1 MDHEN, CDR2 SYDVKM. The CDR3 spans 14 residues. The V end lost 5 bases, the J end lost 2 bases, and 13 bases lay between the germline ends. CDR3 sequence reads: CASSPSLGAYEQYF. The CDR3 region has the DNA TGTGCCAGCAGTCCGAGCCTAGGGGCCTACGAGCAGTACTTC.

The J gene is TRBJ2-1, the V gene TRBV6-6, with D tentatively TRBD2 (6 bases). V dropped 4 bases and J dropped 1 base, with 11 bases sitting between them. Germline loops: CDR1 MNHNY, CDR2 SVGAGI (reference sequence). CDR3 length: 15 amino acids. The CDR3 sequence is CASSFLGGSYNEQFF. The CDR3 region has the DNA TGTGCCAGCAGTTTCTTGGGGGGATCCTACAATGAGCAGTTCTTC.

A few counts support this clone. DNA of the CDR3: TGTGCCAGCAGCTTGGCCGGGACAGGCCGGGACACCATATATTTT. Its translation: CASSLAGTGRDTIYF. This chain joins TRBV5-4 and TRBJ1-3, with 8 bases that match TRBD1. With 0 bases clipped from V and 8 bases from J, the junction kept 7 bases outside the gene matches. Germline lookup yields CDR1 SGHNT and CDR2 YYREEE (reference sequence). The CDR3 runs to 15 residues.